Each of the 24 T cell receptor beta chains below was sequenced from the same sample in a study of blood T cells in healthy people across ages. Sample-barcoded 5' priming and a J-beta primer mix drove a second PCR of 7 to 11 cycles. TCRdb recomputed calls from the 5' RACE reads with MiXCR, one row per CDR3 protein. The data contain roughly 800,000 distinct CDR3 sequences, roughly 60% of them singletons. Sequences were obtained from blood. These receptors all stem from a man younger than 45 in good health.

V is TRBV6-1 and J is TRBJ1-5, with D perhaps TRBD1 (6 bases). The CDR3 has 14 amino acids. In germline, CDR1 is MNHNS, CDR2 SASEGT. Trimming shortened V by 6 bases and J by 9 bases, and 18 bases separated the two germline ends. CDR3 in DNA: TGTGCCAGCAGAAATACGATTACAGGGATGCCCCAGCATTTT. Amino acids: CASRNTITGMPQHF.

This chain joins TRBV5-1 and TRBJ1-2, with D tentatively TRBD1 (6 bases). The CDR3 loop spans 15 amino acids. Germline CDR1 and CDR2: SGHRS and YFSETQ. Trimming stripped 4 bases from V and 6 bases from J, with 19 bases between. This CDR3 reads CASSGDGRGHDGYTF. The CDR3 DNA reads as TGCGCCAGCAGCGGAGATGGACGGGGACACGATGGCTACACCTTC.

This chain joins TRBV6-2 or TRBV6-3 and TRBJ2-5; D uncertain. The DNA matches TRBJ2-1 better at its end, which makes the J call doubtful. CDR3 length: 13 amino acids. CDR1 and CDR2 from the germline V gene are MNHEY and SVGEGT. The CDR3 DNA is TGTGCCAGCACAGCCAGAGTCCAAGAGACCCAGTTCTTC. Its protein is CASTARVQETQFF.

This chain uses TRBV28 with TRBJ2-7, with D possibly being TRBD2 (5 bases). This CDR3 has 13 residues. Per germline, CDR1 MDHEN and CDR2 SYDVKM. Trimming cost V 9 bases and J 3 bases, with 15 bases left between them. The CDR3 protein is CASFAGMGYEQYF. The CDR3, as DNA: TGTGCCAGTTTCGCCGGGATGGGCTACGAGCAGTACTTC.

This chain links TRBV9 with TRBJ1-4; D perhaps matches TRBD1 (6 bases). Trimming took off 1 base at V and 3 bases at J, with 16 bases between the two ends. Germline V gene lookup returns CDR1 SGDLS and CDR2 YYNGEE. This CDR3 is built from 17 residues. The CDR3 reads CASSVYARGPANEKLFF. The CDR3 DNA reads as TGTGCCAGCAGCGTATACGCCAGGGGACCGGCTAATGAAAAACTGTTTTTT.

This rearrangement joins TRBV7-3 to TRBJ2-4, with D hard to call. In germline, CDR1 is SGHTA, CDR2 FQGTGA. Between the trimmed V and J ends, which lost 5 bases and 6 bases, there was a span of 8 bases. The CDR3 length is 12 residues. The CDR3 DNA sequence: TGTGCCAGCAGCCCGTACCTAAACATTCAGTACTTC. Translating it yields CASSPYLNIQYF.

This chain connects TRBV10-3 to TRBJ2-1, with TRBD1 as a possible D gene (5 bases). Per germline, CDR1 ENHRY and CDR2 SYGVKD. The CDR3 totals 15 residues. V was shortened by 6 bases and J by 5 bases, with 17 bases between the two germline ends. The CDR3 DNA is TGTGCCATCAGGATTGCAGGGTCCAGCCACAATGAGCAGTTCTTC. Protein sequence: CAIRIAGSSHNEQFF.

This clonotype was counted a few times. The DNA for the CDR3 is TGCGCCAGCAGCTTAACCTTCCGGGACAGGGTCAATGAGCAGTTCTTC. Protein: CASSLTFRDRVNEQFF. The chain combines TRBV5-1 with TRBJ2-1; 9 bases are shared with TRBD1. CDR1 is SGHRS, CDR2 YFSETQ, per germline. CDR3 length: 16 amino acids. V gave up 2 bases and J gave up 6 bases; unmatched junction bases: 9.

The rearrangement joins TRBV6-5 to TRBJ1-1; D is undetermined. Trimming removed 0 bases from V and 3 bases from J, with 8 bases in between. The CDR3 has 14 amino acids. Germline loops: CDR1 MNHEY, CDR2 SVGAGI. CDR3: CASSYSPDYTEAFF. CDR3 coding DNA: TGTGCCAGCAGTTACTCACCTGATTACACTGAAGCTTTCTTT.

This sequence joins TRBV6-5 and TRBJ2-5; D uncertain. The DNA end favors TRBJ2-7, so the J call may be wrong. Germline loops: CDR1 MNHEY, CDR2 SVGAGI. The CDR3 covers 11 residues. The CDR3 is CASREGLEQYF. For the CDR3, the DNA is TGTGCCAGCAGGGAAGGGCTCGAGCAGTACTTC.

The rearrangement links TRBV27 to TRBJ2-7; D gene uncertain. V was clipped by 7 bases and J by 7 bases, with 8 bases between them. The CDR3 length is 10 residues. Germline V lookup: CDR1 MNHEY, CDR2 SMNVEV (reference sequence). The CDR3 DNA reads TGTGCCAGCACTGCGCGAGAGCAGTACTTC. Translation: CASTAREQYF.

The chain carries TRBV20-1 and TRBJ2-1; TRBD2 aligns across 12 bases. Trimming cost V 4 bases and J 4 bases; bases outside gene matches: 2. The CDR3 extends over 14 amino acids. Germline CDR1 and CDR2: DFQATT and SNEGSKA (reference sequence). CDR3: CSAMTSGRYNEQFF. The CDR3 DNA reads TGCAGTGCTATGACTAGCGGGAGATACAATGAGCAGTTCTTC.

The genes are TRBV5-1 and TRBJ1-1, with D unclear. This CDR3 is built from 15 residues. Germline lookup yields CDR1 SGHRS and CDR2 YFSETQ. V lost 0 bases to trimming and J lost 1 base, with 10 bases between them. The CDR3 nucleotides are TGCGCCAGCAGCTTGGGGTCAGCTGCGAACACTGAAGCTTTCTTT. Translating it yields CASSLGSAANTEAFF. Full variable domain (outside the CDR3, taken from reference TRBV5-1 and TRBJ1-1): KAGVTQTPRYLIKTRGQQVTLSCSPISGHRSVSWYQQTPGQGLQFLFEYFSETQRNKGNFPGRFSGRQFSNSRSEMNVSTLELGDSALYLCASSLGSAANTEAFFGQGTRLTVV.

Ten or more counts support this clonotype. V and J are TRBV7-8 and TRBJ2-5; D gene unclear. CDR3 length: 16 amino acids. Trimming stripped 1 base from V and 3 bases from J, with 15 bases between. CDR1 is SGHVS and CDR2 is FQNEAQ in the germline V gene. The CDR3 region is CASSLGAGRPKETQYF. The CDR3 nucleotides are TGTGCCAGCAGCTTAGGCGCTGGACGGCCTAAAGAGACCCAGTACTTC.

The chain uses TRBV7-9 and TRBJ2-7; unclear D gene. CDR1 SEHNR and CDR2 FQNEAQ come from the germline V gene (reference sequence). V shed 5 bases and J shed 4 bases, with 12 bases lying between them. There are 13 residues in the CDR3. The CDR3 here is CASSRSKTYEQYF. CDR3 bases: TGTGCCAGCAGCCGCTCCAAGACTTACGAGCAGTACTTC.

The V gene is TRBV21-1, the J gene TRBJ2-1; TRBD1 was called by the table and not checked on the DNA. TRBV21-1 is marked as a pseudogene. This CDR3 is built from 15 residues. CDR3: CASSKDRVHSDEQFF. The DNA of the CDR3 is TGTGCCAGCAGCAAGGACAGGGTTCACTCTGATGAGCAGTTCTTC.

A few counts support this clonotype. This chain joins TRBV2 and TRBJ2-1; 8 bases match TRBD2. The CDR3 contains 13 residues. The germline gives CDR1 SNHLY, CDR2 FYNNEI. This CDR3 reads CASGVIADNEQFF. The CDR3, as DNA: TGTGCTAGCGGGGTTATCGCCGACAATGAGCAGTTCTTC.

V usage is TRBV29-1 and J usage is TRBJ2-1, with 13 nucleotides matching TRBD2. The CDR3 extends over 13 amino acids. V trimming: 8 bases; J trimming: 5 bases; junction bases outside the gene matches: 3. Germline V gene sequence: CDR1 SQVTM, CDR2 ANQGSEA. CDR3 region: CSIGTSGNNEQFF. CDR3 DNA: TGCAGCATTGGGACTAGCGGGAACAATGAGCAGTTCTTC.

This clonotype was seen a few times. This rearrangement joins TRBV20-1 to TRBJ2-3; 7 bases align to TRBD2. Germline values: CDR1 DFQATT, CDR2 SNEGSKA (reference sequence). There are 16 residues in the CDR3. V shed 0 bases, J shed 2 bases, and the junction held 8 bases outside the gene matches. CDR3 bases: TGCAGTGCTAGAGATCAAAACCGGGGGGACACAGATACGCAGTATTTT. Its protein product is CSARDQNRGDTDTQYF.

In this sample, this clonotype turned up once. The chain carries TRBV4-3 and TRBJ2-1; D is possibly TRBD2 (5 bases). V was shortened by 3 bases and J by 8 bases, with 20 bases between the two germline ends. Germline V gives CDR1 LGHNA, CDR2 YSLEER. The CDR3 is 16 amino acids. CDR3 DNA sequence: TGCGCCAGCAGCCACACGACTGGGCTAGCCCGCGATGAGCAGTTCTTC. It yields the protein CASSHTTGLARDEQFF.

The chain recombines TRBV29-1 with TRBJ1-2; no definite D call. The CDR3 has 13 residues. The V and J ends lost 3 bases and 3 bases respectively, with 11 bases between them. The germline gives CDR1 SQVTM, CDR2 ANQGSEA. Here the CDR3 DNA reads TGCAGCGTTGACGACACCCAGGACTATGGCTACACCTTC. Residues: CSVDDTQDYGYTF.

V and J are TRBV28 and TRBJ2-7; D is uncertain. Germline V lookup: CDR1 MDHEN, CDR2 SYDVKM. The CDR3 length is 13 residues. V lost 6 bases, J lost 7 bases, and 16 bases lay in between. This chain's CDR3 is CASRDLSGNEQYF. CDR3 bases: TGTGCCAGCAGGGACCTAAGTGGCAATGAGCAGTACTTC.

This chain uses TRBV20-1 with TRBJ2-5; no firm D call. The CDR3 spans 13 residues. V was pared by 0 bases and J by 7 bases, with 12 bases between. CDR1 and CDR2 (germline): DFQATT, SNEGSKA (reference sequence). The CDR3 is CSARDDLIGTQYF. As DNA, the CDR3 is TGCAGTGCTAGAGACGACCTTATTGGGACCCAGTACTTC.

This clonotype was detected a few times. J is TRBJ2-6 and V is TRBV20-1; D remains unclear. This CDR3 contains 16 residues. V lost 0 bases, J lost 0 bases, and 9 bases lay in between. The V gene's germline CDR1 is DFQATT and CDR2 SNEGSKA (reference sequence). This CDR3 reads CSARDGRSSGANVLTF. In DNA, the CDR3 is TGCAGTGCTAGAGATGGACGAAGCTCTGGGGCCAACGTCCTGACTTTC.